Listed below are T cell receptor beta chains from one sample, sequenced in a study of blood T cell repertoires in COVID-19. Only in-frame clones appear in the TCRdb table, and some are missing; sequencing was by immunoSEQ multiplex PCR. The sample consists of 110,000 to 150,000 clones, roughly 88% of them appearing once. Sequenced material: peripheral blood. These receptors were obtained from a woman in her forties or fifties with acute or convalescent COVID-19. Both conserved end residues are part of each CDR3. The D gene is left open where the match is weak. Clone size is stated in some rows and not others, as once, few, many or a class when expanded.

d_call clone_size j_call v_call cdr3_aa cdr3_nt
. . TRBJ2-7 TRBV11-3 CASSPNGGASYEQYF TGTGCCAGCAGCCCGAACGGAGGGGCATCCTACGAGCAGTACTTC
TRBD2 . TRBJ2-1 TRBV5-6 CASSSGGNEQFF TGTGCCAGCAGTTCGGGGGGGAATGAGCAGTTCTTC
TRBD1 . TRBJ1-1 TRBV19 CASSKTGGIAEAFF TGTGCCAGTAGTAAAACAGGGGGCATTGCTGAAGCTTTCTTT
TRBD1 . TRBJ2-2 TRBV7-2 CASRQGAMNTGELFF TGTGCCAGCAGGCAGGGGGCAATGAACACCGGGGAGCTGTTTTTT
TRBD2 . TRBJ2-5 TRBV19 CATGGGARETQYF TGTGCCACCGGCGGGGGGGCCCGAGAGACCCAGTACTTC
TRBD1 . TRBJ1-2 TRBV19 CASSIDPTGTGGAVYGYTF TGTGCCAGTAGTATAGACCCGACCGGGACAGGGGGCGCGGTCTATGGCTACACCTTC
TRBD1 few TRBJ2-7 TRBV7-9 CASSSRGRTAYEQYF TGTGCCAGCAGCTCAAGGGGGCGGACCGCCTACGAGCAGTACTTC
. . TRBJ2-1 TRBV5-6 CASSLVHYNEQFF TGTGCCAGCAGCTTGGTACACTACAATGAGCAGTTCTTC
TRBD1 . TRBJ1-2 TRBV19 CASSIRGPGTGSPVHGYTF TGTGCCAGTAGTATAAGAGGCCCCGGGACAGGGTCTCCCGTCCATGGCTACACCTTC
TRBD1 . TRBJ1-3 TRBV4-1 CASSQEGDRGLGNTIYF TGCGCCAGCAGCCAAGAGGGGGACAGGGGCCTCGGAAACACCATATATTTT
. . TRBJ2-7 TRBV15 CATSREQVAYEQYF TGTGCCACCAGCAGAGAACAGGTCGCATACGAGCAGTACTTC
. . TRBJ1-6 TRBV28 CASSLGSVRNSPLHF TGTGCCAGCAGTTTGGGGAGTGTGAGGAATTCACCCCTCCACTTT
. . TRBJ2-1 TRBV2 CASSPEAEANEQFF TGTGCCAGCAGCCCTGAAGCGGAAGCGAATGAGCAGTTCTTC
. . TRBJ1-2 TRBV5-1 CASSSLDSPTNYGYTF TGCGCCAGCAGCTCCCTGGACAGTCCAACTAACTATGGCTACACCTTC
TRBD2 . TRBJ2-3 TRBV14 CASSPLAGGDTQYF TGTGCCAGCAGCCCTCTAGCGGGGGGGGATACGCAGTATTTT
TRBD2 . TRBJ2-7 TRBV19 CASSTGLAGGPLYEQYF TGTGCCAGTAGTACCGGACTAGCGGGAGGGCCCCTCTACGAGCAGTACTTC
TRBD2 once TRBJ2-3 TRBV29-1 CSVRYLRLAGGENTDTQYF TGCAGCGTTCGTTACCTTAGACTAGCGGGGGGAGAAAACACAGATACGCAGTATTTT
. . TRBJ1-2 TRBV3-1/TRBV3-2 CASSQVGSNYGYTF TGTGCCAGCAGCCAAGTAGGGAGCAACTATGGCTACACCTTC
TRBD2 . TRBJ2-1 TRBV11-3 CASSTSGTSGSPTGNEQFF TGTGCCAGCAGCACCTCCGGGACTAGCGGGAGTCCCACCGGGAATGAGCAGTTCTTC
. . TRBJ1-2 TRBV24-1 CATSDPGENYGYTF TGTGCCACCAGTGACCCAGGGGAAAACTATGGCTACACCTTC
TRBD1 . TRBJ1-1 TRBV18 CASSPRTFRGDRSSTEAFF TGTGCCAGCTCACCACGAACTTTTCGTGGGGACAGGAGTAGCACTGAAGCTTTCTTT
. . TRBJ1-1 TRBV6-5 CASSLGGVTEAFF TGTGCCAGCAGTTTAGGAGGGGTCACTGAAGCTTTCTTT
. . TRBJ2-5 TRBV7-3 CASSLTGGQETQYF TGTGCCAGCAGCTTAACCGGGGGTCAAGAGACCCAGTACTTC
. . TRBJ1-2 TRBV7-9 CASSSQVPGGYTF TGTGCCAGCAGCTCGCAGGTTCCGGGAGGCTACACCTTC
TRBD1 . TRBJ2-5 TRBV2 CASSQTTGQGETQYF TGTGCCAGCAGCCAGACAACGGGACAGGGAGAGACCCAGTACTTC
. . TRBJ2-2 TRBV5-1 CASSLAGGAGELFF TGCGCCAGCAGCTTGGCCGGGGGTGCCGGGGAGCTGTTTTTT
. . TRBJ2-2 TRBV6-4 CASKYQVGGPGELFF TGTGCCAGCAAGTATCAAGTTGGGGGCCCCGGGGAGCTGTTTTTT
. . TRBJ1-2 TRBV28 CASSPWTARNYGYTF TGTGCCAGCAGTCCCTGGACAGCGAGAAACTATGGCTACACCTTC
TRBD1 . TRBJ1-3 TRBV6-1 CASSEATGAGNTIYF TGTGCCAGCAGTGAAGCGACAGGGGCCGGAAACACCATATATTTT
. once TRBJ1-2 TRBV7-2 CASSLTAGQSYGYTF TGTGCCAGCAGCCTAACGGCAGGTCAGTCCTATGGCTACACCTTC
. . TRBJ2-7 TRBV29-1 CSVEKAGRYEQYF TGCAGCGTTGAAAAGGCGGGGAGGTACGAGCAGTACTTC
TRBD1 . TRBJ2-4 TRBV18 CASSPKDRGDIQYF TGTGCCAGCTCACCGAAGGACAGGGGTGACATTCAGTACTTC
. . TRBJ2-3 TRBV5-1 CASSLRRTSGADTQYF TGCGCCAGCAGCTTGAGGCGGACCTCCGGGGCAGATACGCAGTATTTT
. . TRBJ2-1 TRBV9 CASSLSSEQFF TGTGCCAGCAGTCTAAGCTCCGAGCAGTTCTTC
TRBD1 few TRBJ2-5 TRBV6-2/TRBV6-3 CASSYLQDRGRETQYF TGTGCCAGCAGTTACTTACAAGACAGGGGTCGTGAGACCCAGTACTTC
. . TRBJ1-1 TRBV10-3 CAISDARGTEAFF TGTGCCATCAGTGACGCGCGGGGCACTGAAGCTTTCTTT
. once TRBJ1-4 TRBV20-1 CSASEGPNEKLFF TGCAGTGCTAGTGAGGGGCCTAATGAAAAACTGTTTTTT
. . TRBJ2-2 TRBV24-1 CATSDSPMTENTGELFF TGTGCCACCAGTGATTCGCCCATGACTGAGAACACCGGGGAGCTGTTTTTT
. . TRBJ1-4 TRBV28 CASSPITVNEKLFF TGTGCCAGCAGTCCGATTACAGTTAATGAAAAACTGTTTTTT
. . TRBJ2-7 TRBV5-6 CASSPPGLSRPYEQYF TGTGCCAGCAGCCCGCCAGGGCTCTCGAGACCCTACGAGCAGTACTTC
TRBD2 . TRBJ2-7 TRBV30 CAWSGGGFVSEQYF TGTGCCTGGAGCGGGGGGGGCTTCGTGTCCGAGCAGTACTTC
TRBD2 . TRBJ2-1 TRBV9 CASSGAGLASSYNEQFF TGTGCCAGCAGCGGTGCCGGACTAGCTAGCTCCTACAATGAGCAGTTCTTC
TRBD1 . TRBJ2-7 TRBV5-4 CASSLAGTGLDEQYF TGTGCCAGCAGCTTGGCCGGGACAGGGCTCGACGAGCAGTACTTC
. . TRBJ2-2 TRBV19 CASRPLGEGNTGELFF TGTGCCAGTAGGCCCCTCGGGGAAGGGAACACCGGGGAGCTGTTTTTT
. . TRBJ2-2 TRBV5-1 CASNRVSTGELFF TGCGCCAGCAACAGGGTTTCAACCGGGGAGCTGTTTTTT
TRBD2 . TRBJ2-2 TRBV30 CAWSALKGGLAGLAGELFF TGTGCCTGGAGTGCTCTTAAGGGGGGACTAGCGGGGTTGGCCGGGGAGCTGTTTTTT
TRBD1 . TRBJ2-3 TRBV7-6 CASRETGLDTQYF TGTGCCAGCAGAGAGACAGGGTTGGATACGCAGTATTTT
TRBD1 . TRBJ1-5 TRBV27 CASSLTGGDQPQHF TGTGCCAGCAGTTTAACAGGGGGAGATCAGCCCCAGCATTTT
. . TRBJ2-3 TRBV18 CASSPVADGRNTQYF TGTGCCAGCTCACCAGTAGCGGATGGCCGGAATACGCAGTATTTT
TRBD2 . TRBJ2-7 TRBV6-5 CASRARRGYSYEQYF TGTGCCAGCCGGGCGAGGCGGGGGTACTCCTACGAGCAGTACTTC
. . TRBJ2-6 TRBV6-6 CASRNAGAGANVLTF TGTGCCAGCAGGAACGCAGGGGCTGGGGCCAACGTCCTGACTTTC
TRBD1 few TRBJ1-2 TRBV7-9 CASDWDRPPGTF TGTGCCAGCGACTGGGACAGGCCTCCGGGCACCTTC
. . TRBJ1-1 TRBV11-2 CASSDTTGANTEAFF TGTGCCAGCAGCGATACGACAGGAGCGAACACTGAAGCTTTCTTT
TRBD1 once TRBJ1-1 TRBV19 CASSIRGQGEIMNTEAFF TGTGCCAGTAGTATCCGTGGACAGGGGGAAATAATGAACACTGAAGCTTTCTTT
. . TRBJ1-5 TRBV3-1/TRBV3-2 CASSQAYSTGVGQPQHF TGTGCCAGCAGCCAAGCTTACAGTACGGGGGTCGGTCAGCCCCAGCATTTT